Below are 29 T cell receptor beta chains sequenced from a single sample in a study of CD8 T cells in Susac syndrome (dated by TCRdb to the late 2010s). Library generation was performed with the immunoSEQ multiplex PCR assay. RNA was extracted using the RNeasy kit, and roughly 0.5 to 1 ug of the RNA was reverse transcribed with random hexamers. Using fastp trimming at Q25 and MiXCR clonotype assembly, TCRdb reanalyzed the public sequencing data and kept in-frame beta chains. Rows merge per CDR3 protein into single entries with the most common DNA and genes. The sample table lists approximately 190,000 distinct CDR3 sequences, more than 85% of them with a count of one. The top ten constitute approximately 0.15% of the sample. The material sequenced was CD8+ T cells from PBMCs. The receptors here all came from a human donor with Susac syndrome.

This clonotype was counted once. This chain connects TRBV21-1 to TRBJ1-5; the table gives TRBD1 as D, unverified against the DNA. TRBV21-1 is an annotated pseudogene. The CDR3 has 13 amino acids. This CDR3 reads CASRRQGNQPQHF. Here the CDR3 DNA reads TGTGCCAGCAGACGACAGGGCAATCAGCCCCAGCATTTT.

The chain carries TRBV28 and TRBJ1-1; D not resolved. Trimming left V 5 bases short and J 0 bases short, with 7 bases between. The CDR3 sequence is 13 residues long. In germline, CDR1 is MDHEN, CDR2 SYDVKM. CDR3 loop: CASSQPMNTEAFF. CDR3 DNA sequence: TGTGCCAGCAGTCAGCCCATGAACACTGAAGCTTTCTTT. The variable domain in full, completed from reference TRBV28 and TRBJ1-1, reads DVKVTQSSRYLVKRTGEKVFLECVQDMDHENMFWYRQDPGLGLRLIYFSYDVKMKEKGDIPEGYSVSREKKERFSLILESASTNQTSMYLCASSQPMNTEAFFGQGTRLTVV.

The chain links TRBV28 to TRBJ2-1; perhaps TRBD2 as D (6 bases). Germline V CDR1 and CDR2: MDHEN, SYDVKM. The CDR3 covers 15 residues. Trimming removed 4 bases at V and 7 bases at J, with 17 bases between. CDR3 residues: CASSWVTGGMNEQFF. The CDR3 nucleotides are TGTGCCAGCAGTTGGGTCACCGGCGGGATGAATGAGCAGTTCTTC.

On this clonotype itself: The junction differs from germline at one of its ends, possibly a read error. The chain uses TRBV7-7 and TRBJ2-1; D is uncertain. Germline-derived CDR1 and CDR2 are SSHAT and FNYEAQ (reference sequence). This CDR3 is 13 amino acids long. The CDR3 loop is CASSFVAGDEQFF. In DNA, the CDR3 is TGTGCTAGCAGCTTTGTGGCAGGCGATGAGCAGTTCTTC.

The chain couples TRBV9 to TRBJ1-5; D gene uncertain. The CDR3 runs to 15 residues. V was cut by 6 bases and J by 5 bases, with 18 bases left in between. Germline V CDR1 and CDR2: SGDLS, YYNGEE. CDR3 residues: CASTPSGSPHQPQHF. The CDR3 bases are TGTGCCAGCACCCCCAGTGGGAGTCCCCATCAGCCCCAGCATTTT.

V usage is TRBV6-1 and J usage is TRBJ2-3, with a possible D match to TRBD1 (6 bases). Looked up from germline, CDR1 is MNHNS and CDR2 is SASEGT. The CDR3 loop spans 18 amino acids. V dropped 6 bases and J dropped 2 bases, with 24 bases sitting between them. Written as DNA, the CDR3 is TGTGCCAGCAGCAAACTCCCCCTTCAGGGGACAATCACAGATACGCAGTATTTT. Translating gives CASSKLPLQGTITDTQYF.

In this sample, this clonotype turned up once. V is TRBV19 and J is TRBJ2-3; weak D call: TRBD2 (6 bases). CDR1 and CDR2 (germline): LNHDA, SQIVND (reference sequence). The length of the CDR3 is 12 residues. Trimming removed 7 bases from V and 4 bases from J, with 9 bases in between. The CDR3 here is CASTGGADTQYF. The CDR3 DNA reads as TGTGCCAGTACCGGAGGGGCAGATACGCAGTATTTT.

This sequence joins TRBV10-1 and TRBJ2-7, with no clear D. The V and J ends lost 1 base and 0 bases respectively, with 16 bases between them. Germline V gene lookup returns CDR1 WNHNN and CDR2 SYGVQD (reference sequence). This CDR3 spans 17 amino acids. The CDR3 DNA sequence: TGCGCCAGCAGTGAGTTCCGCCCGGACGTGAGCTCCTACGAGCAGTACTTC. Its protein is CASSEFRPDVSSYEQYF.

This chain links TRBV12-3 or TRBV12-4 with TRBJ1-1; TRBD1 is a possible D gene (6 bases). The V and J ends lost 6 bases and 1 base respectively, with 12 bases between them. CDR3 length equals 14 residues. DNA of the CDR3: TGTGCCAGCAGAACAGGGAACTCGAACACTGAAGCTTTCTTT. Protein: CASRTGNSNTEAFF.

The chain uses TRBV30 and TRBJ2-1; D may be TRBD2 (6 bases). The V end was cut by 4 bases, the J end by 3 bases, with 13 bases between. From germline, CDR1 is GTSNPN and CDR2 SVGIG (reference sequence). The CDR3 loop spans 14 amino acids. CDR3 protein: CAWNVWGVYNEQFF. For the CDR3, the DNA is TGTGCCTGGAATGTGTGGGGGGTCTACAATGAGCAGTTCTTC.

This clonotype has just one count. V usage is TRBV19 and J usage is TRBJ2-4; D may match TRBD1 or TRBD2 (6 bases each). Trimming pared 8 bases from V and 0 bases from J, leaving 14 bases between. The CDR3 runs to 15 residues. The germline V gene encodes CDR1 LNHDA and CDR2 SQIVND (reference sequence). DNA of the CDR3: TGTGCCAGTGTGGAGGGGGGATTAGCCAAAAACATTCAGTACTTC. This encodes CASVEGGLAKNIQYF. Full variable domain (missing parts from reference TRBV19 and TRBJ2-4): DGGITQSPKYLFRKEGQNVTLSCEQNLNHDAMYWYRQDPGQGLRLIYYSQIVNDFQKGDIAEGYSVSREKKESFPLTVTSAQKNPTAFYLCASVEGGLAKNIQYFGAGTRLSVL.

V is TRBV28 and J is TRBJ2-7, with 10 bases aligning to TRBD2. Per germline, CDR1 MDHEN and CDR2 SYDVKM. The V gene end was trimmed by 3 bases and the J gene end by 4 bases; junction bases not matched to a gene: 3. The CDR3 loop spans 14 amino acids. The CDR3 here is CASSFSGGAYEQYF. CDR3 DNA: TGTGCCAGCAGTTTCAGCGGGGGGGCTTACGAGCAGTACTTC. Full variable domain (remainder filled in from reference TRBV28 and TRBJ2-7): DVKVTQSSRYLVKRTGEKVFLECVQDMDHENMFWYRQDPGLGLRLIYFSYDVKMKEKGDIPEGYSVSREKKERFSLILESASTNQTSMYLCASSFSGGAYEQYFGPGTRLTVT.

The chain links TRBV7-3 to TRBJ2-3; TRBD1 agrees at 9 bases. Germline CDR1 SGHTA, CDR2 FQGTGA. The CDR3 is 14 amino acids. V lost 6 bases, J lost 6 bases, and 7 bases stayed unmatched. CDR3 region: CASSSGTGYDTQYF. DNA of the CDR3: TGTGCCAGCAGTTCCGGGACAGGGTACGATACGCAGTATTTT.

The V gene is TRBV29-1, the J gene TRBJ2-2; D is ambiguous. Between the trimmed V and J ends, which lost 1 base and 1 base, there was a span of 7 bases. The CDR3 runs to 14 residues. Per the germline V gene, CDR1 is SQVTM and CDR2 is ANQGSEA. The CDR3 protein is CSVEAGKNTGELFF. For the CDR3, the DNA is TGCAGCGTTGAAGCAGGAAAGAACACCGGGGAGCTGTTTTTT.

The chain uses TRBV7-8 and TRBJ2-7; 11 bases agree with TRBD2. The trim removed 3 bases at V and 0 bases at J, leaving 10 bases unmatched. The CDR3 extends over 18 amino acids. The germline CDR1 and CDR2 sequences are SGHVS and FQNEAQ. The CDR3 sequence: CASSFSLAGGKSSYEQYF. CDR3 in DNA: TGTGCCAGCAGCTTTAGCCTAGCGGGAGGAAAAAGCTCCTACGAGCAGTACTTC.

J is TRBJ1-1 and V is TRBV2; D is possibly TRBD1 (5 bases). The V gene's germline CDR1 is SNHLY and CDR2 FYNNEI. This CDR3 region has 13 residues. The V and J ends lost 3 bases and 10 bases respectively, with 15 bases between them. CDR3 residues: CASSDRGGEGAFF. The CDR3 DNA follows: TGTGCCAGCAGTGATAGGGGAGGGGAGGGAGCTTTCTTT. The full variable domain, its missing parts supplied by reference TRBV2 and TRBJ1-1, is EPEVTQTPSHQVTQMGQEVILRCVPISNHLYFYWYRQILGQKVEFLVSFYNNEISEKSEIFDDQFSVERPDGSNFTLKIRSTKLEDSAMYFCASSDRGGEGAFFGQGTRLTVV.

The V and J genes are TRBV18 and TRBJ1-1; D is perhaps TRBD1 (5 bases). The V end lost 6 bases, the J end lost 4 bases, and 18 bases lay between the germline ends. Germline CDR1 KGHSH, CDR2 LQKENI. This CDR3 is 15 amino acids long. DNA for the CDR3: TGTGCCAGCTCGTCCTCAGGGTCGGTTGGCACTGAAGCTTTCTTT. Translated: CASSSSGSVGTEAFF.

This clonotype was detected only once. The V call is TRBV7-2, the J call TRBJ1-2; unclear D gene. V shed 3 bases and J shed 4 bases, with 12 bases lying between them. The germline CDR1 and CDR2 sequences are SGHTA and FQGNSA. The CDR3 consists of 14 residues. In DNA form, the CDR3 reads TGTGCCAGCAGCTTTTTCGGCAGCGTCTATGGCTACACCTTC. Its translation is CASSFFGSVYGYTF.

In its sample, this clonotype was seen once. For the CDR3, the DNA is TGCGCCAGCAGCTTGGAAACAGGGTGGGACATTCAGTACTTC. Its protein is CASSLETGWDIQYF. The V and J genes are TRBV5-1 and TRBJ2-4; maybe TRBD1 (6 bases). Trimming shortened V by 0 bases and J by 8 bases, and 12 bases separated the two germline ends. The CDR3 loop spans 14 amino acids. CDR1 and CDR2 (germline): SGHRS, YFSETQ.

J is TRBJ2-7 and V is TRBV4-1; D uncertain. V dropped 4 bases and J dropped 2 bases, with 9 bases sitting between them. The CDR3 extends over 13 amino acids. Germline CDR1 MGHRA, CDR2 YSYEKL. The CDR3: CASSPPEAYEQYF. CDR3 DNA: TGCGCCAGCAGCCCACCCGAGGCCTACGAGCAGTACTTC.

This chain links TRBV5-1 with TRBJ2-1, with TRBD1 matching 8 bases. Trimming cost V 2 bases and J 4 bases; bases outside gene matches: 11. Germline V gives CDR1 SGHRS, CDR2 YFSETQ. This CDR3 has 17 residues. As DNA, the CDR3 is TGCGCCAGCAGCTTAACTTCCGGGACAGGAGTGTACAATGAGCAGTTCTTC. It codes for CASSLTSGTGVYNEQFF.

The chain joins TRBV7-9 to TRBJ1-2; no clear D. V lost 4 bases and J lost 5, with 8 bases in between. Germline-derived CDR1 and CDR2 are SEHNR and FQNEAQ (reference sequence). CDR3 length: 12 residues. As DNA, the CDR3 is TGTGCCAGCAGCTCCCCATTGTATGGCTACACCTTC. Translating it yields CASSSPLYGYTF.

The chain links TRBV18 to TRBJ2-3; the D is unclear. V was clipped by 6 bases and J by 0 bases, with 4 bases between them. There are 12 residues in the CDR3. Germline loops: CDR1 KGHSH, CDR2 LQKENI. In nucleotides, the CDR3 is TGTGCCAGCTCTCAGAGCACAGATACGCAGTATTTT. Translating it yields CASSQSTDTQYF.

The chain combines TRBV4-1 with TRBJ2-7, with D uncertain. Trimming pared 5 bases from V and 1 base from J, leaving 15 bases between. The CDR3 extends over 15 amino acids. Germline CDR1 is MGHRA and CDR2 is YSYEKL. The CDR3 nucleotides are TGCGCCAGCAGCGTCGAAGCCCGATTTTCCTACGAGCAGTACTTC. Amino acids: CASSVEARFSYEQYF.

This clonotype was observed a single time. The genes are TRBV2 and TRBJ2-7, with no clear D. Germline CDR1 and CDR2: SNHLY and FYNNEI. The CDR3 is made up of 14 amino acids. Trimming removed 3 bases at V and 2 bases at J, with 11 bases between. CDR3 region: CASSDGQNPYEQYF. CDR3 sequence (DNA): TGTGCCAGCAGTGACGGCCAAAACCCCTACGAGCAGTACTTC.

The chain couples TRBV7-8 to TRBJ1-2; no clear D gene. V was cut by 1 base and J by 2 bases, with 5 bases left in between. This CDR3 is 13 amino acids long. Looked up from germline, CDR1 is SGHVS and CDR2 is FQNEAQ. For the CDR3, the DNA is TGTGCCAGCAGCTTAGTCAGCAACTATGGCTACACCTTC. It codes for CASSLVSNYGYTF.

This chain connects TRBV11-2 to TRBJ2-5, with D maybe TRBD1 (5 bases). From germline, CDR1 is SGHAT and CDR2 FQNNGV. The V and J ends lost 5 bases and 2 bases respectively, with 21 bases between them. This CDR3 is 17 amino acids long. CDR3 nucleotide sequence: TGTGCCAGCAGCCACCTGATGGCAGGGATGGGGCAAGAGACCCAGTACTTC. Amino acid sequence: CASSHLMAGMGQETQYF.

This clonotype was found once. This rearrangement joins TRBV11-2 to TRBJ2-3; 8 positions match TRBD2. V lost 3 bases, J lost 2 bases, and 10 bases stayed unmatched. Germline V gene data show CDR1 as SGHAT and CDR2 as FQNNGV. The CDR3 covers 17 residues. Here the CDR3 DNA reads TGTGCCAGCAGCTTTGACCCTTTGCGGGGGGACACAGATACGCAGTATTTT. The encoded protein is CASSFDPLRGDTDTQYF.

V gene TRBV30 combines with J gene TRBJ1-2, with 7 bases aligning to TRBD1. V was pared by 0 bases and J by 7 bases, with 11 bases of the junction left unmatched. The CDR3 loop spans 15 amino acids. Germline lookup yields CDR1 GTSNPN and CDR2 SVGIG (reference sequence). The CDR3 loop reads CAWSVDPLTGSGYTF. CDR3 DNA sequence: TGTGCCTGGAGTGTAGACCCCTTGACAGGGAGTGGCTACACCTTC.